These 24 T cell receptor beta chains came from one sample sequenced in a study of blood T cell repertoires in COVID-19. Assay: immunoSEQ multiplex PCR; the TCRdb copy retains only in-frame clones and omits some. This sample has a few hundred thousand clones, with approximately 90% found just once. The source material was PBMCs or T cells enriched from blood (not recorded which). Receptors were obtained from a woman between 35 and 50 years old who had been exposed to COVID-19.

The V call is TRBV5-1, the J call TRBJ2-5; 7 nucleotides match TRBD2. This CDR3 contains 14 residues. CDR1 is SGHRS, CDR2 YFSETQ, per germline. J was trimmed by 1 base and V by 1 base; bases with no gene match: 1. The CDR3 here is CASSLLAGQETQYF. CDR3 nucleotides: TGCGCCAGCAGCTTGTTAGCGGGCCAAGAGACCCAGTACTTC.

V usage is TRBV20-1 and J usage is TRBJ1-2; D not certain. The germline gives CDR1 DFQATT, CDR2 SNEGSKA (reference sequence). Trimming cost V 3 bases and J 8 bases, with 25 bases left between them. The CDR3 extends over 16 amino acids. The CDR3 nucleotides read TGCAGTGCTAGTCCCCCTGGTTCTAAAAACTATGGAGGCTACACCTTC. This codes for CSASPPGSKNYGGYTF.

The CDR3 DNA follows: TGTGCCAGCAGCGTAGGCGGAGTGAGCTACGAGCAGTACTTC. This sequence encodes CASSVGGVSYEQYF. The chain uses TRBV9 and TRBJ2-7; unclear D gene. CDR3 length: 14 residues. The V and J ends lost 0 bases and 3 bases respectively, with 10 bases between them. Germline V gene sequence: CDR1 SGDLS, CDR2 YYNGEE. The full variable domain, with the rest looked up from reference TRBV9 and TRBJ2-7, is DSGVTQTPKHLITATGQRVTLRCSPRSGDLSVYWYQQSLDQGLQFLIQYYNGEERAKGNILERFSAQQFPDLHSELNLSSLELGDSALYFCASSVGGVSYEQYFGPGTRLTVT.

V gene TRBV3-1 (or the pseudogene TRBV3-2) combines with J gene TRBJ2-2; D perhaps matches TRBD2 (5 bases). From germline, CDR1 is LGHDT and CDR2 YNNKEL (reference sequence). V was pared by 0 bases and J by 6 bases, with 11 bases between. The CDR3 is 15 residues long. Here the CDR3 reads CASSQDSGGAGELFF. The CDR3 bases are TGTGCCAGCAGCCAAGATTCAGGAGGAGCCGGGGAGCTGTTTTTT.

The chain combines TRBV10-3 with TRBJ1-2, with a weak D call TRBD1 (5 bases). The length of the CDR3 is 15 residues. The V end was cut by 3 bases, the J end by 5 bases, with 16 bases between. Germline V gene data show CDR1 as ENHRY and CDR2 as SYGVKD. The CDR3 is CAISDRDWAGYGYTF. As DNA, the CDR3 is TGTGCCATCAGTGACAGGGATTGGGCAGGTTATGGCTACACCTTC.

V gene TRBV27 combines with J gene TRBJ2-7; D might be TRBD2 (5 bases). Germline V gene lookup returns CDR1 MNHEY and CDR2 SMNVEV (reference sequence). The CDR3 spans 16 residues. V was clipped by 4 bases and J by 3 bases, with 19 bases between them. CDR3 nucleotide sequence: TGTGCCAGCAGTTCTTACACGGGTGGGGAGTTCTACGAGCAGTACTTC. The encoded protein is CASSSYTGGEFYEQYF.

This chain links TRBV7-9 with TRBJ1-3; TRBD1 might be the D (6 bases). The CDR3 loop spans 16 amino acids. Germline CDR1 is SEHNR and CDR2 is FQNEAQ (reference sequence). V gave up 1 base and J gave up 2 bases, with 12 bases separating them. The CDR3 DNA sequence: TGTGCCAGCAGCTTAGGGCAGGCAGGGGCTGGAAACACCATATATTTT. Its translation: CASSLGQAGAGNTIYF.

V is TRBV5-4 and J is TRBJ1-6, with 7 bases fitting TRBD1. Looked up from germline, CDR1 is SGHNT and CDR2 is YYREEE (reference sequence). Germline trimming cut 2 bases from V and 6 bases from J; bases unmatched to any gene: 8. CDR3 length: 16 amino acids. CDR3 loop: CASSLPPGQTNSPLHF. The CDR3 nucleotides read TGTGCCAGCAGCTTACCACCGGGACAGACTAATTCACCCCTCCACTTT.

The genes are TRBV19 and TRBJ1-4; 9 bases are shared with TRBD1. V trimming: 7 bases; J trimming: 7 bases; junction bases outside the gene matches: 10. CDR3 length equals 15 residues. Germline CDR1 LNHDA, CDR2 SQIVND (reference sequence). CDR3 coding DNA: TGTGCCAGTAACCTCCGGGGACAGGGTCTTGAAAAACTGTTTTTT. Translated, it gives CASNLRGQGLEKLFF.

The genes are TRBV21-1 and TRBJ2-7; the listed D gene, TRBD1, was not tested against the DNA. TRBV21-1 is flagged as a pseudogene. The CDR3 contains 15 residues. The CDR3 loop reads CASSPRQGAPYEQYF. As DNA, the CDR3 is TGTGCCAGCAGCCCACGACAGGGGGCCCCCTACGAGCAGTACTTC.

V usage is TRBV2 and J usage is TRBJ1-1, with 9 positions matching TRBD1. The CDR3 contains 14 residues. Germline V gives CDR1 SNHLY, CDR2 FYNNEI. V shed 5 bases, J shed 3 bases, and the junction held 4 bases outside the gene matches. The CDR3 protein is CASSRDREDTEAFF. The CDR3 DNA follows: TGTGCCAGCAGTCGGGACAGGGAAGACACTGAAGCTTTCTTT.

The chain links TRBV6-6 to TRBJ1-2, with a weak D call TRBD1 (5 bases). The V and J ends lost 7 bases and 5 bases respectively, with 17 bases between them. The CDR3 runs 14 residues. Germline CDR1 MNHNY, CDR2 SVGAGI (reference sequence). The CDR3 coding sequence is TGTGCCAGCACCCTATCGGGGGGGAAGTATGGCTACACCTTC. Residues: CASTLSGGKYGYTF.

The chain combines TRBV19 with TRBJ1-3; D is undetermined. V gave up 3 bases and J gave up 0 bases, with 6 bases separating them. There are 14 residues in the CDR3. CDR1 and CDR2 (germline): LNHDA, SQIVND (reference sequence). The CDR3 DNA is TGTGCCAGTAGTATGATACACTCTGGAAACACCATATATTTT. It specifies CASSMIHSGNTIYF. The entire variable domain, with the rest obtained from reference TRBV19 and TRBJ1-3, is as follows: DGGITQSPKYLFRKEGQNVTLSCEQNLNHDAMYWYRQDPGQGLRLIYYSQIVNDFQKGDIAEGYSVSREKKESFPLTVTSAQKNPTAFYLCASSMIHSGNTIYFGEGSWLTVV.

The chain recombines TRBV4-2 with TRBJ2-3, with D perhaps TRBD2 (5 bases). Germline V gives CDR1 LGHNA, CDR2 YNFKEQ. This CDR3 contains 17 residues. V gave up 0 bases and J gave up 6 bases, with 19 bases separating them. For the CDR3, the DNA is TGTGCCAGCAGCCAAGATTACCGGACGTCGTGGAGGGATACGCAGTATTTT. Translation: CASSQDYRTSWRDTQYF.

This chain joins TRBV9 and TRBJ1-1, with D tentatively TRBD1 (5 bases). Trimming left V 0 bases short and J 7 bases short, with 16 bases between. CDR1 and CDR2 (germline): SGDLS, YYNGEE. CDR3 length equals 15 residues. CDR3 nucleotides: TGTGCCAGCAGCGTAGTGGGGCAGACTGATATTGAAGCTTTCTTT. Translating gives CASSVVGQTDIEAFF.

The genes are TRBV6-5 and TRBJ2-7; 7 nucleotides line up with TRBD1. The J segment lost 0 bases and the V segment lost 9 bases, leaving 5 bases of the junction unmatched. The V gene's germline CDR1 is MNHEY and CDR2 SVGAGI. The CDR3 is 13 amino acids. The CDR3 coding sequence is TGTGCCAGTAACAGGGGAAACTCCTACGAGCAGTACTTC. Its protein product is CASNRGNSYEQYF.

This clone was picked up one time. This rearrangement joins TRBV2 to TRBJ1-3; a possible D gene is TRBD1 (5 bases). The CDR3 consists of 15 residues. The V gene's germline CDR1 is SNHLY and CDR2 FYNNEI. Trimming shortened V by 6 bases and J by 0 bases, and 12 bases separated the two germline ends. CDR3 nucleotide sequence: TGTGCCAGCAGCGTAGACAGTTACTCTGGAAACACCATATATTTT. This gives the protein CASSVDSYSGNTIYF.

This sequence joins TRBV3-1 (or the pseudogene TRBV3-2) and TRBJ1-4; D is unresolved. V was clipped by 1 base and J by 0 bases, with 3 bases between them. The CDR3 runs 14 residues. Looked up from germline, CDR1 is LGHDT and CDR2 is YNNKEL (reference sequence). In nucleotides, the CDR3 is TGTGCCAGCAGCCAAGTTACAACTAATGAAAAACTGTTTTTT. This translates into CASSQVTTNEKLFF.

The rearrangement uses TRBV4-3 and TRBJ2-2, with TRBD2 matching 11 bases. The CDR3 has 17 residues. Per the germline V gene, CDR1 is LGHNA and CDR2 is YSLEER. V lost 4 bases, J lost 7 bases, and 11 bases stayed unmatched. The chain's CDR3 is CASSLGTLAGGHGELFF. The CDR3 region has the DNA TGCGCCAGCAGCCTCGGTACCCTAGCGGGAGGACACGGGGAGCTGTTTTTT.

This clone was seen only once. The chain is built from TRBV3-1 (or the pseudogene TRBV3-2) and TRBJ1-6; 7 bases agree with TRBD1. This CDR3 comprises 16 residues. V lost 1 base to trimming and J lost 6 bases; unmatched junction nucleotides: 6. Germline V gene lookup returns CDR1 LGHDT and CDR2 YNNKEL (reference sequence). The chain's CDR3 is CASSQGEGARNSPLHF. The CDR3 DNA follows: TGTGCCAGCAGCCAAGGAGAGGGGGCTCGTAATTCACCCCTCCACTTT.

This clone is a singleton in its sample. The V gene is TRBV9, the J gene TRBJ1-6; 7 positions match TRBD1. The V segment lost 2 bases and the J segment 10 bases; nucleotides outside the gene matches: 6. The germline V gene encodes CDR1 SGDLS and CDR2 YYNGEE. The CDR3 loop spans 14 amino acids. The CDR3 loop reads CASSVRQGVSPLHF. As DNA, the CDR3 is TGTGCCAGCAGCGTCCGACAGGGAGTATCACCCCTCCACTTT.

The V and J genes are TRBV2 and TRBJ2-3, with D possibly matching TRBD2 (5 bases). The V end lost 6 bases, the J end lost 5 bases, and 18 bases lay between the germline ends. This CDR3 has 15 residues. Germline-derived CDR1 and CDR2 are SNHLY and FYNNEI. The CDR3 sequence: CASRGVGTPRDTQYF. Here the CDR3 DNA reads TGTGCCAGCAGGGGAGTCGGCACGCCAAGAGATACGCAGTATTTT.

This chain uses TRBV11-3 with TRBJ2-1, with unresolved D. The CDR3 covers 15 residues. The germline V and J ends were trimmed by 1 base and 0 bases, with 7 bases remaining between them. Germline lookup yields CDR1 SGHNT and CDR2 YENEEA. In nucleotides, the CDR3 is TGTGCCAGCAGCTTAGGCAGTACCTCCTACAATGAGCAGTTCTTC. Translating it yields CASSLGSTSYNEQFF.

This sequence joins TRBV19 and TRBJ1-6, with 7 bases that match TRBD1. V was pared by 6 bases and J by 3 bases, with 2 bases of the junction left unmatched. Germline CDR1 is LNHDA and CDR2 is SQIVND (reference sequence). The CDR3 has 14 amino acids. The CDR3 region is CASRGQSYNSPLHF. The DNA for the CDR3 is TGTGCCAGTAGGGGACAGAGCTATAATTCACCCCTCCACTTT.